This TCR beta chain was obtained from a study of vaccination effects on CD4 cells after COVID-19 (dated by TCRdb to the early 2020s). The study in broad terms: Two doses of either the BNT162b2 or the mRNA-1273 mRNA SARS-CoV-2 vaccine were administered to participants. SARS-CoV-2 spike-specific CD4+ TCR repertoires from before and after mRNA vaccination were compared in COVID-19 convalescent patients and in infection-naive vaccine recipients. A total of approximately 9 COVID-19 convalescent patients and a handful of SARS-CoV-2-naive healthy vaccine recipients were included in the full study. The Oncomine TCR Beta short-read assay on an Illumina iSeq 100 was used to sequence cultures from other donors in the study. What the study reported, not specific to this receptor: In healthy vaccine recipients, vaccine-induced clones were almost all SARS-CoV-2 mono-reactive, with only 1 of 255 cross-reactive with common cold coronaviruses. Limitations of the study were the small number of convalescent patients and the absence of early post-infection timepoints. Clones induced by infection and clones induced by vaccination both contracted markedly at late timepoints after vaccination, which fits with T cell responses waning over time.

Libraries were made using the immunoSEQ multiplex PCR assay. DNA from the CD4+ T cells that had been cultured and isolated underwent TCR beta CDR3 sequencing. In the authors' own workflow: Non-productive TCR sequences were removed, reads were trimmed to the CDR3 region, and CDR3s of at least 7 amino acids were retained. The MANAFEST web app was used to identify antigen-specific clonotypes by comparing expansion in peptide wells with expansion in reference cultures. Positive clones required FDR<0.05 expansion versus reference and all other wells, odds ratio above 5, and frequency above 0.1% in two replicate wells. A clonotype was called cross-reactive if it was significantly expanded both in SARS-CoV-2 spike wells and in at least one common cold coronavirus spike condition. Using the stringdist R package, CDR3 similarity was measured by Levenshtein distance, and unrooted trees were constructed with ape in R 3.6.1. Here the immuneACCESS table is served through TCRdb, limited to in-frame sequences with V and J called. Missing clones are a known gap in these copies; in checked studies unresolved V genes cover under half, and the rest lacks a known reason. D and trimming come from the DNA, and the V and J calls and clone size come from that table. The sample table shows roughly 75,000 clones, and roughly 72% are seen once. In total, the top ten clones hold roughly 4% of the sample.

Clipping removes 3 bases from V and 0 bases from J, with 1 as the unmatched junction base count. From the germline V gene, CDR1 is KGHSH and CDR2 is LQKENI. CDR3 length: 15 amino acids, cysteine to phenylalanine. CDR3 DNA is the only sequence kept; it has 45 bases, read in frame from the first base. In regard to this clone: Its antigen has not been determined. Base qualities were left out, and no much larger clone turns up one base away.

In the ViraFEST assay, PBMC were stimulated with viral peptide pools, and antigen-specific CD4+ T cell clonotypes were then identified by expansion using TCR sequencing. After around ten days of culture, CD4+ T cells were isolated with the EasySep CD4+ T cell isolation kit. Healthy vaccine recipients had no prior SARS-CoV-2 infection, confirmed by negative nucleocapsid antibodies before and after vaccination. Some 1.9 million PBMC per well were cultured with approximately 10 ug/ml peptides in IMDM containing approximately 4.5% human AB serum, roughly 10 IU/ml IL-2 and gentamicin. On days 3 and 7, half of the culture medium was replaced with fresh IL-2-containing medium. Unless otherwise noted, each peptide stimulation condition was cultured in triplicate wells. Using Ficoll-Paque Plus gradient centrifugation, PBMC were separated from whole blood and then either used fresh or cryopreserved at -140C. Overlapping peptide pools spanned the spike proteins of SARS-CoV-2 and the common cold coronaviruses HCoV-NL63, HCoV-OC43 and HCoV-229E. The QIAamp micro DNA kit was used to extract genomic DNA from the cultured CD4+ T cells.

The TCR comes from a human donor who received a COVID-19 vaccine. Specimen: CD4+ T cells from PBMCs cultured with HCoV-OC43 spike peptides, collected before COVID-19 vaccination. What this sample's cell subset or site label stands for: HCoV-OC43 spike overlapping peptide pool stimulation. The V and J segments used are TRBV18 and TRBJ1-4, with 7 central nucleotides matching TRBD1. The CDR3 here reads CASSPDRATNEKLFF. The base sequence is TGTGCCAGCTCACCCGACAGGGCAACTAATGAAAAACTGTTTTTT.